The 12 T cell receptor beta chains in this list originate from one sample, sequenced in a study of CD8+CD57+ T cells in acquired aplastic anemia. The authors sequenced patients whose flow cytometry had shown CD8+CD57+ cell expansion. Profiles of TCR beta VDJ and CDR3 were generated from a genomic DNA template. One entry per CDR3 protein, called by TCRdb with MiXCR from the reads. The table shows around 290,000 distinct CDR3 sequences, with roughly 59% occurring only once. Material: sorted CD4+, CD8+, or CD8+CD57+ T cells (not recorded which) from PBMCs. These receptors were collected from a human donor with aplastic anemia.

The sample holds one count of this clonotype. This chain joins TRBV10-1 and TRBJ1-1, with 8 bases fitting TRBD1. Germline CDR1 is WNHNN and CDR2 is SYGVQD (reference sequence). V trimming: 6 bases; J trimming: 3 bases; junction bases outside the gene matches: 6. The CDR3 length is 14 residues. The CDR3 reads CASRAGGWDTEAFF. The CDR3 DNA is TGCGCCAGCAGAGCAGGGGGCTGGGACACTGAAGCTTTCTTT.

The chain joins TRBV2 to TRBJ1-6; D is ambiguous. Germline V CDR1 and CDR2: SNHLY, FYNNEI. The length of the CDR3 is 16 residues. V lost 4 bases, J lost 7 bases, and 17 bases lay in between. The CDR3 protein is CASSAPATLENSPLHF. CDR3 bases: TGTGCCAGCAGTGCCCCGGCGACTTTGGAGAATTCACCCCTCCACTTT.

The chain links TRBV7-9 to TRBJ1-5, with 7 nucleotides matching TRBD1. This CDR3 contains 15 residues. CDR1 and CDR2 from the germline V gene are SEHNR and FQNEAQ (reference sequence). The V gene end was trimmed by 2 bases and the J gene end by 7 bases; junction bases not matched to a gene: 8. The CDR3 loop is CASSLNRGEGQPQHF. CDR3 sequence (DNA): TGTGCCAGCAGCTTAAACAGGGGCGAGGGACAGCCCCAGCATTTT.

Only a few counts were recorded for this clonotype. J is TRBJ2-5 and V is TRBV2; 12 nucleotides agree with TRBD2. The CDR3 is made up of 16 amino acids. V lost 1 base, J lost 7 bases, and 7 bases stayed unmatched. Germline V gene sequence: CDR1 SNHLY, CDR2 FYNNEI. The CDR3 nucleotides are TGTGCCAGCAGTGAAGTCCTAGCGGGGGGGTGGGTGACCCAGTACTTC. This gives the protein CASSEVLAGGWVTQYF.

The CDR3 DNA is TGTGCCAGCTCCCCCCAGGGGCGGGGGACCCAAGAGACCCAGTACTTC. Residues: CASSPQGRGTQETQYF. The rearrangement links TRBV18 to TRBJ2-5; possible D gene TRBD2, 7 bases. The CDR3 runs to 16 residues. Trimming took 6 bases from V and 1 from J, leaving 18 bases between them. In germline, CDR1 is KGHSH, CDR2 LQKENI. The full variable domain, in which reference TRBV18 and TRBJ2-5 provide the parts outside the CDR3, is NAGVMQNPRHLVRRRGQEARLRCSPMKGHSHVYWYRQLPEEGLKFMVYLQKENIIDESGMPKERFSAEFPKEGPSILRIQQVVRGDSAAYFCASSPQGRGTQETQYFGPGTRLLVL.

This clonotype was recorded once. For the CDR3, the DNA is TGTGCCAGCAGCTTAGGGACAGCTAGAGAGCAGTACTTC. This codes for CASSLGTAREQYF. V usage is TRBV5-8 and J usage is TRBJ2-7; 7 bases map to TRBD1. The CDR3 is 13 residues long. Germline loops: CDR1 SGHTS, CDR2 YDEGEE. Trimming removed 2 bases from V and 7 bases from J; junction bases left unmatched: 6.

This clonotype was observed many times. The chain uses TRBV3-1 and TRBJ2-5, with 7 bases matching TRBD1. Germline assignment: CDR1 LGHDT and CDR2 YNNKEL (reference sequence). This CDR3 spans 16 amino acids. V shed 0 bases and J 0 bases; nucleotides not matched to a gene: 4. CDR3 region: CASSQDETGYQETQYF. CDR3 in DNA: TGTGCCAGCAGCCAAGATGAGACAGGGTACCAAGAGACCCAGTACTTC.

This clonotype came up a few times. The chain recombines TRBV14 with TRBJ2-5; no firm D call. Trimming left V 2 bases short and J 1 base short, with 8 bases between. This CDR3 is 14 amino acids long. Germline loops: CDR1 SGHDN, CDR2 FVKESK. For the CDR3, the DNA is TGTGCCAGCAGCCAAATTGACCCCCAAGAGACCCAGTACTTC. Amino acids: CASSQIDPQETQYF.

This chain joins TRBV12-3 or TRBV12-4 and TRBJ2-5, with a possible D match to TRBD1 (6 bases). With 7 bases removed from V and 1 base from J, the gap between germline ends came to 16 bases. This CDR3 region has 15 residues. The CDR3 DNA reads as TGTGCCAGCACCGGACCCAACAGGGCCCAAGAGACCCAGTACTTC. This translates into CASTGPNRAQETQYF.

V gene TRBV20-1 combines with J gene TRBJ2-1; TRBD2 might be the D (6 bases). Trimming removed 6 bases at V and 3 bases at J, with 15 bases between. The germline CDR1 and CDR2 sequences are DFQATT and SNEGSKA (reference sequence). This CDR3 comprises 14 residues. The CDR3, as DNA: TGCAGTGCCACCCGGGACTCCCACTACAATGAGCAGTTCTTC. Translating it yields CSATRDSHYNEQFF.

As regards this clonotype: Because the CDR3's place on the DNA is in doubt, the DNA is left out and the CDR3 is given as listed by TCRdb. The chain uses TRBV6-6 and TRBJ1-1. The CDR3 length equals 22 residues, ends included. The germline gives CDR1 MNHNY, CDR2 SVGAGI (reference sequence). This chain's CDR3 is CASSYSSGIQYEQYFGFIEAFF.

This clonotype was detected ten times or more. The genes are TRBV2 and TRBJ1-1; the D gene is possibly TRBD1 (6 bases). This CDR3 has 12 residues. V lost 6 bases to trimming and J lost 9 bases, with 14 bases between them. The germline V gene encodes CDR1 SNHLY and CDR2 FYNNEI. As DNA, the CDR3 is TGTGCCAGCAGCCGGGACAAGATACAAGCTTTCTTT. It is translated as CASSRDKIQAFF.